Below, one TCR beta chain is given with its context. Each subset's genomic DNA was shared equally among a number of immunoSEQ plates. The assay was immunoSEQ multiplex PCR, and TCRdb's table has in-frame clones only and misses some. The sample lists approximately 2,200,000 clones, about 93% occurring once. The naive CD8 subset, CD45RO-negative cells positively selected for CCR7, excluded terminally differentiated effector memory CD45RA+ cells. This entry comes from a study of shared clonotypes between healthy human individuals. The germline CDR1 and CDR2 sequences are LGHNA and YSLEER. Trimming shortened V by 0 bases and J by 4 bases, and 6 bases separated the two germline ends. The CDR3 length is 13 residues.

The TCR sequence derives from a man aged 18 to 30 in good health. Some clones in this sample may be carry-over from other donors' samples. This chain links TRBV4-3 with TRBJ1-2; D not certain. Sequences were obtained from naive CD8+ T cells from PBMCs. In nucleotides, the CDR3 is TGCGCCAGCAGCCAAGACAGCAGCTATGGCTACACCTTC. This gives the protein CASSQDSSYGYTF.